The 18 T cell receptor beta chains reported below all come from one sample, sequenced in a study of blood T cell repertoires in COVID-19. Only in-frame clones appear in the TCRdb table, and some are missing; sequencing was by immunoSEQ multiplex PCR. The sample carries tens of thousands of clones, over 60% recorded once. Sequences were obtained from peripheral blood. Receptors originate from a man between 25 and 39 years old with COVID-19, enrolled during active disease.

V gene TRBV5-8 combines with J gene TRBJ1-2, with 8 nucleotides matching TRBD1. Trimming at V came to 3 bases and at J to 3 bases, leaving 4 bases not matched to a gene. Looked up from germline, CDR1 is SGHTS and CDR2 is YDEGEE. This CDR3 is 14 amino acids long. CDR3 bases: TGTGCCAGCAGCTCTGGACAGGGCTACTATGGCTACACCTTC. This sequence encodes CASSSGQGYYGYTF.

This sequence joins TRBV7-6 and TRBJ2-3; 10 positions match TRBD1. Germline values: CDR1 SGHVS, CDR2 FNYEAQ. The CDR3 length is 15 residues. J lost 5 bases, V lost 5 bases, and 7 bases had no gene match. CDR3 DNA: TGTGCCAGCAGCGTGGGACAGGGGAGTGGAGATACGCAGTATTTT. It specifies CASSVGQGSGDTQYF. Filled out from reference TRBV7-6 and TRBJ2-3, the complete variable domain reads GAGVSQSPRYKVTKRGQDVALRCDPISGHVSLYWYRQALGQGPEFLTYFNYEAQQDKSGLPNDRFSAERPEGSISTLTIQRTEQRDSAMYRCASSVGQGSGDTQYFGPGTRLTVL.

The chain links TRBV14 to TRBJ2-2; a possible D gene is TRBD1 (5 bases). CDR1 SGHDN and CDR2 FVKESK come from the germline V gene. This CDR3 is built from 17 residues. The ends were cut back, 2 bases at V and 0 bases at J, with 13 bases in the middle. CDR3 sequence reads: CASSQLGHRTNTGELFF. In DNA, the CDR3 is TGTGCCAGCAGCCAACTCGGCCACAGGACGAACACCGGGGAGCTGTTTTTT.

In this sample, this clone turned up once. The chain joins TRBV28 to TRBJ1-6, with 11 bases matching TRBD1. The CDR3 has 16 residues. Germline V gene data show CDR1 as MDHEN and CDR2 as SYDVKM. With V trimmed by 2 bases and J by 9 bases, 6 bases remained unmatched. CDR3 nucleotides: TGTGCCAGCAGTTTAGGGGGGACAGGGGGAAGTTCACCCCTCCACTTT. Translating it yields CASSLGGTGGSSPLHF.

The rearrangement links TRBV3-1 (or the pseudogene TRBV3-2) to TRBJ2-7; D gene ambiguous. V was trimmed by 5 bases and J by 4 bases, leaving 12 bases between them. The CDR3 consists of 13 residues. Looked up from germline, CDR1 is LGHDT and CDR2 is YNNKEL (reference sequence). The CDR3 region is CASSTGPQYEQYF. The CDR3 bases are TGTGCCAGCAGCACGGGTCCGCAGTACGAGCAGTACTTC.

V usage is TRBV18 and J usage is TRBJ2-7; TRBD2 aligns across 12 bases. The CDR3 extends over 15 amino acids. Looked up from germline, CDR1 is KGHSH and CDR2 is LQKENI. Losses at the gene ends were 6 bases for V and 7 bases for J; bases not matched to a gene: 10. Here the CDR3 reads CASSSTSGRSIEQYF. The CDR3 DNA follows: TGTGCCAGCTCGTCCACTAGCGGGAGGTCGATTGAGCAGTACTTC.

The genes are TRBV6-4 and TRBJ1-6; 7 positions match TRBD1. The CDR3 has 14 residues. J gave up 5 bases and V 2 bases, and 0 bases lay outside the gene matches. The V gene's germline CDR1 is MRHNA and CDR2 SNTAGT. The CDR3: CASSDGTDNSPLHF. The CDR3 bases are TGTGCCAGCAGTGACGGGACAGATAATTCACCCCTCCACTTT.

The chain couples TRBV15 to TRBJ2-2; tentative D call: TRBD1 (5 bases). The CDR3 is made up of 14 amino acids. The V end was cut by 0 bases, the J end by 5 bases, with 7 bases between. Germline V lookup: CDR1 LNHNV, CDR2 YYDKDF (reference sequence). CDR3 region: CATSRERQTGELFF. The CDR3 DNA reads as TGTGCCACCAGCAGAGAGCGACAGACCGGGGAGCTGTTTTTT.

There are a few counts of this clone. CDR3 nucleotide sequence: TGCGCCAGCAGCCAGAGGGGGACAGGGGGTAAAGGGAACACTGAAGCTTTCTTT. Residues: CASSQRGTGGKGNTEAFF. This sequence joins TRBV4-1 and TRBJ1-1; 11 nucleotides match TRBD1. In germline, CDR1 is MGHRA, CDR2 YSYEKL. The CDR3 runs 18 residues. J was trimmed by 1 base and V by 3 bases; bases with no gene match: 10.

The rearrangement uses TRBV28 and TRBJ2-2, with TRBD1 identical over 9 bases. CDR3 length: 14 residues. Germline-derived CDR1 and CDR2 are MDHEN and SYDVKM. V gave up 5 bases and J gave up 6 bases; unmatched junction bases: 4. CDR3 region: CASSTGGGSGELFF. CDR3 nucleotides: TGTGCCAGCAGTACAGGGGGCGGGTCCGGGGAGCTGTTTTTT.

The rearrangement links TRBV29-1 to TRBJ2-1, with D perhaps TRBD2 (6 bases). The ends were cut back, 4 bases at V and 0 bases at J, with 13 bases in the middle. This CDR3 region has 15 residues. Looked up from germline, CDR1 is SQVTM and CDR2 is ANQGSEA. CDR3 protein: CSVVPRLVSYNEQFF. Here the CDR3 DNA reads TGCAGCGTTGTTCCGCGACTAGTCTCCTACAATGAGCAGTTCTTC.

This sequence joins TRBV7-2 and TRBJ1-1; perhaps TRBD1 as D (5 bases). Germline V gives CDR1 SGHTA, CDR2 FQGNSA. V dropped 3 bases and J dropped 7 bases, with 15 bases sitting between them. The CDR3 has 14 residues. DNA of the CDR3: TGTGCCAGCAGCTTTAGTGGCGGGGGGGTTGAAGCTTTCTTT. This encodes CASSFSGGGVEAFF.

In regard to this clone: Within the sample, other DNA sequences also encode this same CDR3. This sequence joins TRBV29-1 and TRBJ1-2; 8 bases match TRBD1. The germline V gene has CDR1 SQVTM and CDR2 ANQGSEA. This CDR3 is built from 12 residues. The J segment lost 4 bases and the V segment lost 6 bases, leaving 4 bases of the junction unmatched. CDR3 in DNA: TGCAGCGTCAGGGGGCAAAGCTATGGCTACACCTTC. Protein product: CSVRGQSYGYTF.

The rearrangement links TRBV11-2 to TRBJ2-1; D unclear. The germline CDR1 and CDR2 sequences are SGHAT and FQNNGV. The CDR3 covers 13 residues. Trimming stripped 7 bases from V and 10 bases from J, with 17 bases between. CDR3 protein: CASIPTTGGEQFF. The CDR3 coding sequence is TGTGCCAGCATCCCGACCACGGGTGGCGAGCAGTTCTTC.

The chain joins TRBV2 to TRBJ1-4, with a tentative D call TRBD1 (6 bases). Trimming took off 11 bases at V and 6 bases at J, with 19 bases between the two ends. The CDR3 sequence is 14 residues long. CDR1 is SNHLY and CDR2 is FYNNEI in the germline V gene. In DNA, the CDR3 is TGTGCCGGGGGCCTCCAGGGCAGTTATGAAAAACTGTTTTTT. It is translated as CAGGLQGSYEKLFF. Looking up the rest from reference TRBV2 and TRBJ1-4 gives the full variable domain: EPEVTQTPSHQVTQMGQEVILRCVPISNHLYFYWYRQILGQKVEFLVSFYNNEISEKSEIFDDQFSVERPDGSNFTLKIRSTKLEDSAMYFCAGGLQGSYEKLFFGSGTQLSVL.

V gene TRBV27 combines with J gene TRBJ2-7, with 9 positions matching TRBD2. Germline V gene data show CDR1 as MNHEY and CDR2 as SMNVEV (reference sequence). The CDR3 is 15 amino acids. V lost 6 bases and J lost 2; bases outside the gene matches: 8. CDR3 amino acids: CASRLTSGQTYEQYF. The CDR3 DNA follows: TGTGCCAGCAGGCTAACTAGCGGGCAAACCTACGAGCAGTACTTC.

The chain couples TRBV19 to TRBJ2-2, with 7 bases matching TRBD1. The CDR3 extends over 13 amino acids. Per germline, CDR1 LNHDA and CDR2 SQIVND (reference sequence). V gave up 1 base and J gave up 8 bases; unmatched junction bases: 1. The CDR3 DNA follows: TGTGCCAGTAGTATAGGGGGACAGGGGGAGCTGTTTTTT. This encodes CASSIGGQGELFF.

This chain uses TRBV7-8 with TRBJ2-1, with a weak D call TRBD1 (5 bases). V shed 5 bases and J shed 5 bases, with 13 bases lying between them. The germline V gene encodes CDR1 SGHVS and CDR2 FQNEAQ. The CDR3 consists of 14 residues. The CDR3 region has the DNA TGTGCCAGCAGCCTCAGGACATATGACAATGAGCAGTTCTTC. Translating it yields CASSLRTYDNEQFF.